The 8 T cell receptor beta chains given below trace back to one sample, sequenced in a study of CD8+ T cells in alopecia areata. RNA extraction was followed by reverse transcription into cDNA, which acted as the sequencing template. The protocol was immunoSEQ multiplex PCR, while the TCRdb copy is restricted to in-frame clones and leaves out a portion. The sample records under 300,000 clones, approximately 61% being singletons. Sequenced material: CD4+ T cells sorted from blood, taken at week 0. These receptors all stem from a human donor with alopecia areata.

The chain couples TRBV5-1 to TRBJ2-3; no reliable D call. This CDR3 spans 15 amino acids. Trimming shortened V by 1 base and J by 2 bases, and 11 bases separated the two germline ends. Looked up from germline, CDR1 is SGHRS and CDR2 is YFSETQ. In DNA form, the CDR3 reads TGCGCCAGCAGCTTGAGTGGGTCGGACACAGATACGCAGTATTTT. It encodes CASSLSGSDTDTQYF.

Only a few counts were recorded for this clone. Other DNA sequences in this specimen translate into the identical CDR3. V is TRBV25-1 and J is TRBJ2-1; no definite D call. Per the germline V gene, CDR1 is MGHDK and CDR2 is SYGVNS. The CDR3 is 11 amino acids. Between the trimmed V and J ends, which lost 6 bases and 6 bases, there was a span of 6 bases. CDR3 sequence: CASRDANEQFF. CDR3 in DNA: TGTGCCAGCAGGGACGCCAATGAGCAGTTCTTC.

CDR3 coding DNA: TGTGCCAGTAGTAACAGGGACACCTACAATGAGCAGTTCTTC. It yields the protein CASSNRDTYNEQFF. V usage is TRBV19 and J usage is TRBJ2-1; maybe TRBD1 (6 bases). CDR3 length equals 14 residues. Germline CDR1 is LNHDA and CDR2 is SQIVND (reference sequence). V was trimmed by 4 bases and J by 2 bases, leaving 9 bases between them.

This clone was observed a few times. The chain has TRBV15 and TRBJ2-5, with D possibly being TRBD2 (5 bases). V lost 0 bases and J 4 bases, leaving 12 bases between the germline ends. Germline-derived CDR1 and CDR2 are LNHNV and YYDKDF (reference sequence). This CDR3 is 15 amino acids long. The CDR3 sequence is CATSREGSGSETQYF. Here the CDR3 DNA reads TGTGCCACCAGCAGAGAAGGAAGCGGATCAGAGACCCAGTACTTC.

J is TRBJ2-1 and V is TRBV29-1; 9 bases map to TRBD2. The junction had 4 bases not matched to a gene; V was cut back by 3 bases and J by 4 bases. Germline-derived CDR1 and CDR2 are SQVTM and ANQGSEA. This CDR3 has 14 amino acids. CDR3 nucleotide sequence: TGCAGCGTTGATCGACTAGCGGAATACAATGAGCAGTTCTTC. Translation gives CSVDRLAEYNEQFF.

The V gene is TRBV5-1, the J gene TRBJ1-1, with a possible D match to TRBD1 (5 bases). The CDR3 runs to 15 residues. The ends were cut back, 4 bases at V and 5 bases at J, with 18 bases in the middle. Germline V gene lookup returns CDR1 SGHRS and CDR2 YFSETQ. The CDR3 DNA sequence: TGCGCCAGCAGCGGAACGACAGCCGTCTTAACTGAAGCTTTCTTT. It specifies CASSGTTAVLTEAFF.

This chain uses TRBV5-1 with TRBJ2-1, with D possibly being TRBD2 (5 bases). The CDR3 extends over 12 amino acids. V dropped 0 bases and J dropped 7 bases, with 5 bases sitting between them. The V gene's germline CDR1 is SGHRS and CDR2 YFSETQ. CDR3 protein: CASSLGRNEQFF. CDR3 nucleotides: TGCGCCAGCAGCTTGGGGAGGAATGAGCAGTTCTTC.

V usage is TRBV29-1 and J usage is TRBJ1-1; D is undetermined. Germline V gene data show CDR1 as SQVTM and CDR2 as ANQGSEA. The CDR3 extends over 12 amino acids. V was cut by 2 bases and J by 4 bases, with 8 bases left in between. The CDR3 sequence: CSVETYLTEAFF. Written as DNA, the CDR3 is TGCAGCGTTGAAACTTACCTCACTGAAGCTTTCTTT.